These T cell receptor beta chains were read from a single sample in a study of blood T cell repertoires in COVID-19. Produced via immunoSEQ multiplex PCR; TCRdb's table is partial and in-frame only. The table shows some 290,000 clones, with 85% to 95% occurring only once. Sequenced input: PBMCs or T cells enriched from blood (not recorded which). The source of these receptors is a woman in her twenties or thirties who had been exposed to COVID-19. Each CDR3 is given with its conserved first and last residue. Each record gives: J gene, V gene, D gene, clone size, CDR3 protein, CDR3 DNA. The D gene is left open where the match is weak. Some rows mark clone size as missing; the rest say once, few, many or name a class of expanded clone.

TRBJ2-4 | TRBV4-2 | NA | NA | CASSQDWRGNIQYF | TGTGCCAGCAGCCAAGATTGGCGAGGGAACATTCAGTACTTC
TRBJ2-7 | TRBV11-2 | TRBD1 | few | CASSALRDRAEQYF | TGTGCCAGCAGCGCGCTCCGGGACAGGGCCGAGCAGTACTTC
TRBJ1-3 | TRBV30 | TRBD1 | once | CAWSVRGTGSGNTIYF | TGTGCCTGGAGTGTACGTGGGACAGGCTCTGGAAACACCATATATTTT
TRBJ1-2 | TRBV5-6 | TRBD1 | NA | CASSLVQGASYGYTF | TGTGCCAGCAGCTTGGTACAGGGGGCCTCCTATGGCTACACCTTC
TRBJ2-3 | TRBV5-1 | NA | NA | CASSLQAGASTDTQYF | TGCGCCAGCAGCCTACAGGCGGGGGCGAGCACAGATACGCAGTATTTT
TRBJ2-3 | TRBV5-5 | TRBD1 | once | CASSLRSGQGLDTQYF | TGTGCCAGCAGCTTGCGGAGCGGACAGGGTTTAGATACGCAGTATTTT
TRBJ1-4 | TRBV5-4 | NA | NA | CASSPGQSNEKLFF | TGTGCCAGCAGCCCTGGACAGAGTAATGAAAAACTGTTTTTT
TRBJ1-6 | TRBV5-1 | NA | NA | CASSFLDRGRSYNSPLHF | TGCGCCAGCAGCTTCCTGGACCGGGGGAGGTCCTATAATTCACCCCTCCACTTT
TRBJ2-1 | TRBV4-2 | TRBD2 | NA | CASSQEGAGGDNEQFF | TGTGCCAGCAGCCAAGAGGGGGCGGGAGGAGACAATGAGCAGTTCTTC
TRBJ1-2 | TRBV2 | TRBD1 | NA | CASKLDRDGGYTF | TGTGCCAGCAAGTTGGACAGGGATGGTGGCTACACCTTC
TRBJ1-6 | TRBV30 | NA | NA | CAWTNGGPLHF | TGTGCCTGGACCAACGGGGGACCCCTCCACTTT
TRBJ1-1 | TRBV2 | NA | NA | CASSEFPGVLEAFF | TGTGCCAGCAGTGAATTCCCGGGGGTCCTTGAAGCTTTCTTT
TRBJ1-4 | TRBV29-1 | TRBD1 | NA | CSATLTGATNEKLFF | TGCAGCGCGACCTTGACAGGGGCAACTAATGAAAAACTGTTTTTT
TRBJ2-1 | TRBV7-8 | NA | NA | CASSVSWTVYNEQFF | TGTGCCAGCAGCGTAAGCTGGACAGTTTACAATGAGCAGTTCTTC
TRBJ2-2 | TRBV18 | NA | NA | CASSPLGGTGELFF | TGTGCCAGCTCACCACTGGGCGGGACCGGGGAGCTGTTTTTT
TRBJ1-2 | TRBV6-5 | NA | NA | CASSYSAGGDYGYTF | TGTGCCAGCAGTTACTCGGCGGGGGGCGATTATGGCTACACCTTC
TRBJ2-5 | TRBV7-9 | TRBD1 | NA | CASSLARDSGMETQYF | TGTGCCAGCAGCTTAGCAAGGGACAGCGGTATGGAGACCCAGTACTTC
TRBJ2-1 | TRBV11-3 | TRBD2 | NA | CASSSSRRGNEQFF | TGTGCCAGCAGCTCTAGCCGGCGGGGGAATGAGCAGTTCTTC
TRBJ1-5 | TRBV7-8 | NA | NA | CASSSHRDQPQHF | TGTGCCAGCAGCTCTCACAGGGATCAGCCCCAGCATTTT
TRBJ2-7 | TRBV19 | TRBD1 | NA | CASSAHRGPYEQYF | TGTGCCAGTAGTGCTCACAGGGGGCCGTACGAGCAGTACTTC
TRBJ1-1 | TRBV29-1 | TRBD1 | NA | CSAAEGQLNTEAFF | TGCAGCGCCGCAGAGGGACAGCTGAACACTGAAGCTTTCTTT
TRBJ1-1 | TRBV6-4 | TRBD1 | NA | CASSEGGVGMNTEAFF | TGTGCCAGCAGTGAAGGGGGCGTTGGAATGAACACTGAAGCTTTCTTT
TRBJ1-1 | TRBV5-1 | TRBD1 | NA | CASSWDSLNTEAFF | TGCGCCAGCAGCTGGGACAGCCTGAACACTGAAGCTTTCTTT
TRBJ2-3 | TRBV21-1 | NA | NA | CASVMDTQYF | TGTGCCAGCGTAATGGATACGCAGTATTTT
TRBJ1-2 | TRBV6-1 | NA | NA | CASSEGGSSYGYTF | TGTGCCAGCAGTGAAGGGGGCTCGAGCTATGGCTACACCTTC
TRBJ2-7 | TRBV6-2/TRBV6-3 | TRBD2 | NA | CASSRTSGATNSYEQYF | TGTGCCAGCAGTAGAACTAGCGGGGCAACAAACTCCTACGAGCAGTACTTC
TRBJ2-5 | TRBV11-1 | TRBD1 | NA | CASSLSGTDGTQYF | TGTGCCAGCAGCCTATCCGGGACAGACGGGACCCAGTACTTC
TRBJ2-1 | TRBV12-3/TRBV12-4 | TRBD1 | NA | CASSLDRGNEQFF | TGTGCCAGCAGTCTCGACAGGGGCAATGAGCAGTTCTTC
TRBJ2-6 | TRBV4-1 | NA | NA | CASSQNGFPGANVLTF | TGCGCCAGCAGCCAAAACGGGTTTCCTGGGGCCAACGTCCTGACTTTC
TRBJ2-7 | TRBV5-1 | TRBD2 | NA | CASSSGDSGGYEQYF | TGCGCCAGCAGTTCCGGAGATAGCGGGGGCTACGAGCAGTACTTC
TRBJ1-2 | TRBV3-1/TRBV3-2 | NA | NA | CASSQLGDYYGYTF | TGTGCCAGCAGCCAGTTGGGGGACTATTATGGCTACACCTTC
TRBJ2-1 | TRBV10-2 | TRBD2 | NA | CASSGTSGGSYNEQFF | TGCGCCAGCAGTGGTACTAGCGGGGGATCCTACAATGAGCAGTTCTTC
TRBJ2-1 | TRBV7-3 | TRBD1 | NA | CASSPVGQSREQFF | TGTGCCAGCAGCCCTGTGGGACAGTCCCGTGAGCAGTTCTTC
TRBJ2-3 | TRBV6-5 | TRBD1 | NA | CASRKTGADTQYF | TGTGCCAGCAGGAAGACAGGGGCAGATACGCAGTATTTT
TRBJ1-1 | TRBV6-2/TRBV6-3 | TRBD1 | NA | CASSSRQGGQSEAFF | TGTGCCAGCAGTTCCCGACAGGGTGGTCAGTCTGAAGCTTTCTTT
TRBJ2-4 | TRBV20-1 | NA | once | CSASLPGKNIQYF | TGCAGTGCTAGTCTTCCGGGGAAAAACATTCAGTACTTC
TRBJ1-2 | TRBV18 | TRBD1 | NA | CASSPGQSSNYGYTF | TGTGCCAGCTCACCGGGACAGTCGTCCAACTATGGCTACACCTTC
TRBJ1-5 | TRBV6-1 | NA | NA | CASSEALRGADQPQHF | TGTGCCAGCAGTGAAGCGCTTCGGGGGGCGGATCAGCCCCAGCATTTT
TRBJ1-6 | TRBV18 | NA | NA | CASSPDSLHSPLHF | TGTGCCAGCTCACCAGACAGCCTGCATTCACCCCTCCACTTT
TRBJ2-3 | TRBV7-9 | NA | NA | CASSLGFGRDTQYF | TGTGCCAGCAGCTTGGGCTTTGGGAGAGATACGCAGTATTTT
TRBJ1-2 | TRBV2 | NA | NA | CAGGEARVGGYTF | TGTGCCGGCGGAGAGGCCAGGGTGGGTGGCTACACCTTC
TRBJ1-1 | TRBV9 | NA | NA | CASSGRSWGEGTEAFF | TGTGCCAGCAGCGGGCGATCGTGGGGGGAAGGCACTGAAGCTTTCTTT
TRBJ1-1 | TRBV28 | NA | once | CASSFSVRIGSEAFF | TGTGCCAGCAGTTTTAGCGTGCGAATAGGATCTGAAGCTTTCTTT
TRBJ2-2 | TRBV5-5 | NA | NA | CASSPAPSGRTGELFF | TGTGCCAGCAGCCCCGCCCCCAGCGGGCGCACCGGGGAGCTGTTTTTT
TRBJ1-2 | TRBV4-3 | TRBD1 | NA | CASSQDETGVEGYTF | TGCGCCAGCAGCCAAGACGAGACAGGGGTAGAAGGCTACACCTTC
TRBJ2-1 | TRBV7-9 | TRBD2 | NA | CASSLAIGGAGRRQFF | TGTGCCAGCAGCTTAGCGATCGGGGGGGCCGGGCGTCGGCAGTTCTTC
TRBJ1-5 | TRBV28 | NA | NA | CASSSLYSNQPQHF | TGTGCCAGCAGTTCTCTTTATAGCAATCAGCCCCAGCATTTT
TRBJ2-3 | TRBV5-1 | NA | NA | CASAVESTIDTQYF | TGCGCCAGCGCGGTGGAGTCAACCATAGATACGCAGTATTTT
TRBJ1-1 | TRBV12-3/TRBV12-4 | TRBD1 | NA | CASSWTGTEAFF | TGTGCCAGCAGCTGGACAGGCACTGAAGCTTTCTTT
TRBJ1-1 | TRBV3-1/TRBV3-2 | NA | once | CASSSPKGGGMNTEAFF | TGTGCCAGCAGCTCCCCGAAAGGGGGGGGAATGAACACTGAAGCTTTCTTT
TRBJ2-1 | TRBV29-1 | TRBD2 | NA | CSVDYSGGTKISYNEQFF | TGCAGCGTTGATTATAGCGGGGGGACTAAAATTTCCTACAATGAGCAGTTCTTC
TRBJ1-5 | TRBV12-3/TRBV12-4 | NA | NA | CASSFGGHQPQHF | TGTGCCAGCAGTTTCGGAGGACATCAGCCCCAGCATTTT
TRBJ2-2 | TRBV9 | NA | NA | CASSAQGYSTGELFF | TGTGCCAGCAGCGCACAGGGTTATAGTACCGGGGAGCTGTTTTTT